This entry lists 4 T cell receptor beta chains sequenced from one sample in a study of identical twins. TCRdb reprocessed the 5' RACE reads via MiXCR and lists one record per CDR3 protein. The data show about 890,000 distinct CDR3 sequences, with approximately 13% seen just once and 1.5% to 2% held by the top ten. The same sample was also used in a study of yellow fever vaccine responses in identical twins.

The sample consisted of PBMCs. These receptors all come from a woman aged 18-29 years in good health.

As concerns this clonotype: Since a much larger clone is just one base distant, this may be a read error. The CDR3 nucleotides read TGTGCCAGCAGTTTCAACAATCAGCCCCAGCATTTT. Translating it yields CASSFNNQPQHF. This chain joins TRBV27 and TRBJ1-5, with unresolved D. The CDR3 runs to 12 residues. From germline, CDR1 is MNHEY and CDR2 SMNVEV (reference sequence). The V and J ends lost 3 bases and 3 bases respectively, with 3 bases between them.

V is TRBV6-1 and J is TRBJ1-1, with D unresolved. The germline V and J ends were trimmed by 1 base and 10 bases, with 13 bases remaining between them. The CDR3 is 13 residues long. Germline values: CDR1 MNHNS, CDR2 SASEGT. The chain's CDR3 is CASSEEVGRGAFF. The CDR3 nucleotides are TGTGCCAGCAGTGAAGAGGTAGGGCGGGGAGCTTTCTTT.

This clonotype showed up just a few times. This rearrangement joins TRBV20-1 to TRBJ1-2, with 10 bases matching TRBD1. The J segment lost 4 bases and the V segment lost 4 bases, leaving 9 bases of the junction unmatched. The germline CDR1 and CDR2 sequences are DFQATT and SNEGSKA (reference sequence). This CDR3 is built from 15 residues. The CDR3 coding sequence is TGCAGTGCTAACGGACAGGGGGAAGCCCCCTATGGCTACACCTTC. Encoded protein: CSANGQGEAPYGYTF.

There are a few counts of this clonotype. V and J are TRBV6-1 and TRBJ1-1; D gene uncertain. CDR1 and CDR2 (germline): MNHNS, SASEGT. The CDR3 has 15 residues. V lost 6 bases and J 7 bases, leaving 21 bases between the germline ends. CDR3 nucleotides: TGTGCCAGCAGACGCCAGACGGAGGCCAGTTTTGAAGCTTTCTTT. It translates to CASRRQTEASFEAFF.